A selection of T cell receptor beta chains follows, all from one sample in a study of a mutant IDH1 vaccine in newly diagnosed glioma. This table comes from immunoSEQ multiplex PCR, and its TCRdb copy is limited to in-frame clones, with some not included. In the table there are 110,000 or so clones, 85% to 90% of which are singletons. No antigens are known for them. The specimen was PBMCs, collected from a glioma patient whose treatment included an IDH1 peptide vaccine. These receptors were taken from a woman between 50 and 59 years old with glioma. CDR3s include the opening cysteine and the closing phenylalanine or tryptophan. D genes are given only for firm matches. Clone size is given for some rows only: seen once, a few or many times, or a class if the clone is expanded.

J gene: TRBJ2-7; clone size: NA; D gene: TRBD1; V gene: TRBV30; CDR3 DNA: TGTGCCTGGAGTGTACGGGGTTGGACAGGGGGTTCCTACGAGCAGTACTTC; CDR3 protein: CAWSVRGWTGGSYEQYF
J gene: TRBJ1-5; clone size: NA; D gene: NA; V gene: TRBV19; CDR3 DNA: TGTGCCAGTATCGATTTTTACGAAGGGGGACAGCCCCAGCATTTT; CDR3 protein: CASIDFYEGGQPQHF
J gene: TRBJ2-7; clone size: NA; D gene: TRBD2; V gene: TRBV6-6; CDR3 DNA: TGTGCCAGCAGTCTAGCGGGAGTAGGGGAGCAGTACTTC; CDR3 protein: CASSLAGVGEQYF
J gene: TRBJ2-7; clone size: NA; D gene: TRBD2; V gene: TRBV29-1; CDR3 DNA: TGCAGCGTTGAGGCGACTAGCACCTACGAGCAGTACTTC; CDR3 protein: CSVEATSTYEQYF
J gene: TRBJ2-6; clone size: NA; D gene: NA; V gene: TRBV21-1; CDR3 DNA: TGTGCCAGCAGCAACCCAGTCCGAGGACAGGGGGTCCTCTCTGGGGCCAACGTCCTGACTTTC; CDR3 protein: CASSNPVRGQGVLSGANVLTF
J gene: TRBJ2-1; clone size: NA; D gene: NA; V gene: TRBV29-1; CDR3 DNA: TGCAGGGCTCAGGGACTCTCCTACAATGAGCAGTTCTTC; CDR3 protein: CRAQGLSYNEQFF
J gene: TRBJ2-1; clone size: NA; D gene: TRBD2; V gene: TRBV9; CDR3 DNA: TGTGCCAGCAGCCTAGATGGGCTAGCGGGAAATGAGCAGTTCTTC; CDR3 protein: CASSLDGLAGNEQFF
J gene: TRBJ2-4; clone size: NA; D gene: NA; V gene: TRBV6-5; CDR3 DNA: TGTGCCAGCAGTTACTCGGTTCGAGAGGGAGACATTCAGTACTTC; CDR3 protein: CASSYSVREGDIQYF
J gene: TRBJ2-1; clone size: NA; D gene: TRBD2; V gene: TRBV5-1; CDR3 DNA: TGCGCCAGCGGCCAGCGGGAGTCTAATGAGCAGTTCTTC; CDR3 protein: CASGQRESNEQFF
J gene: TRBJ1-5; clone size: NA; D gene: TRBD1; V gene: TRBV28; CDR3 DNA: TGTGCCAGCAGGCCAGGGACAGGGTATCAGCCCCAGCATTTT; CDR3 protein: CASRPGTGYQPQHF
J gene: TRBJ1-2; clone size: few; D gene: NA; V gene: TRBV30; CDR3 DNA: TGTGCCTGGACAACCGGGAGCTATGGCTACACCTTC; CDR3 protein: CAWTTGSYGYTF
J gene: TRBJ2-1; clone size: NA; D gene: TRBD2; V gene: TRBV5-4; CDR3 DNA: TGTGCCAGCAGCCCGGGACTAGCGGGGATTTACAATGAGCAGTTCTTC; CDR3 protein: CASSPGLAGIYNEQFF
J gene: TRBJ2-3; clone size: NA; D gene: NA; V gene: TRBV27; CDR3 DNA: TGTGCCAGCAGTACGAATGGGGCCACAGATACGCAGTATTTT; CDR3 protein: CASSTNGATDTQYF
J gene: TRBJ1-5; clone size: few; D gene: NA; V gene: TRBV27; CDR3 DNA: TGTGCCAGCGGTGGCGGGGCTGGTCAGCCCCAGCATTTT; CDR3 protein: CASGGGAGQPQHF
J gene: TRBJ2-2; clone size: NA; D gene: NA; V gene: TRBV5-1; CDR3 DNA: TGCGCCAGCAGCTTGCAACAGGGTCCCGTGATCGGGGAGCTGTTTTTT; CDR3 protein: CASSLQQGPVIGELFF
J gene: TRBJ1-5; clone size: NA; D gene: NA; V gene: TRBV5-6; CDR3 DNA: TGTGCCAGCAGCGCGGTCGAGGGGCCCCAGCATTTT; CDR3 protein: CASSAVEGPQHF
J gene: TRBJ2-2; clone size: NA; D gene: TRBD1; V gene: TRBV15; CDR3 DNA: TGTGCCACCTCCGGGACAGTCACCGGGGAGCTGTTTTTT; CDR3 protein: CATSGTVTGELFF
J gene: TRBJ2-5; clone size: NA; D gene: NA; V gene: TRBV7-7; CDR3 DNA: TGTGCTAGCAGCTCCCAGTTCGGGACCCAAGAGACCCAGTACTTC; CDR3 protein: CASSSQFGTQETQYF
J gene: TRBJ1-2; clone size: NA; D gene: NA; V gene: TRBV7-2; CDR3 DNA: TGTGCCAGCAGCTTACCGACATCCCCTTATTATGGCTACACCTTC; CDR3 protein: CASSLPTSPYYGYTF
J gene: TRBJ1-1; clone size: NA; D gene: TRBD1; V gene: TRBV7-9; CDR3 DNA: TGTGCCAGCAGCCAGGACAGGGGGCGGAGCACTGAAGCTTTCTTT; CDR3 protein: CASSQDRGRSTEAFF
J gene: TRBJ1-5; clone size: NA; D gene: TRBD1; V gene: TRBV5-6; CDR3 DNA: TGTGCCAGCAGCTTGGGGGCAGGGGGAAGTCAGCCCCAGCATTTT; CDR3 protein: CASSLGAGGSQPQHF
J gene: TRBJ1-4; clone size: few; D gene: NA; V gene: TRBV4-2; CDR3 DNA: TGTGCCAGCAGCCCACAGGATTTAACCCTTGCAACTAATGAAAAACTGTTTTTT; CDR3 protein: CASSPQDLTLATNEKLFF
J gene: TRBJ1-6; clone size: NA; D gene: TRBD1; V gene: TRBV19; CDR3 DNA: TGTGCCAGTAGTTTTACAGGGGCAGCCCTCCACTTT; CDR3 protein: CASSFTGAALHF
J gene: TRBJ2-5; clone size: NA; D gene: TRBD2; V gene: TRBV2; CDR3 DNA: TGTGCCAGCAGTGAGGGGAGGGTGGGGGAGACCCAGTACTTC; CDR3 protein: CASSEGRVGETQYF
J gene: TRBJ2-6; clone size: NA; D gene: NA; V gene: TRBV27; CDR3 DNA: TGTGCCAGCCGACCGGGACGGAAGAACTCTGGGGCCAACGTCCTGACTTTC; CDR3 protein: CASRPGRKNSGANVLTF
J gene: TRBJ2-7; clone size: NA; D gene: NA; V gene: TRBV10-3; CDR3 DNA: TGTGCCATCAGCGCGGAACCCTACGAGCAGTACTTC; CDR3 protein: CAISAEPYEQYF